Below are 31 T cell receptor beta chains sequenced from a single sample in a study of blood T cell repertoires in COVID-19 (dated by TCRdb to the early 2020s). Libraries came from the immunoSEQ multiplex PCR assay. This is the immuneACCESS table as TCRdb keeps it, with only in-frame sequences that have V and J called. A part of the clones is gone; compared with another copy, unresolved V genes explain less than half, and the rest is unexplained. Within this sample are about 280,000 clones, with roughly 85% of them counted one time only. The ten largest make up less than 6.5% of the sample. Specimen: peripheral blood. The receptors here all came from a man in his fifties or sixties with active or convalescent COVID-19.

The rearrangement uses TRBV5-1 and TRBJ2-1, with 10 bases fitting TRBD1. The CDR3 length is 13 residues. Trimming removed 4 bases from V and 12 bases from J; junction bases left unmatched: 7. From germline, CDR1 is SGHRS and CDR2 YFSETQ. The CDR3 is CASSGTDRGTQFF. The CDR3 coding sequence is TGCGCCAGCAGCGGGACGGACAGGGGGACGCAGTTCTTC.

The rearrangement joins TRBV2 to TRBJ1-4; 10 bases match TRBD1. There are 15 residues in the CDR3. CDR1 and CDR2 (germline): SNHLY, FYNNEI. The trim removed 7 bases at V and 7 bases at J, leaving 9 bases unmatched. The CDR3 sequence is CASILRTGGFEKLFF. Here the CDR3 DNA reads TGTGCCAGCATCCTACGGACAGGGGGGTTTGAAAAACTGTTTTTT.

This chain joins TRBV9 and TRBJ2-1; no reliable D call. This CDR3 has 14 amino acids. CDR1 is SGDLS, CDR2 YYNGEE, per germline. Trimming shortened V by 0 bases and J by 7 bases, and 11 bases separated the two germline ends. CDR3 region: CASSVDSLTNEQFF. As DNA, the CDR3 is TGTGCCAGCAGCGTAGACTCCCTCACGAATGAGCAGTTCTTC.

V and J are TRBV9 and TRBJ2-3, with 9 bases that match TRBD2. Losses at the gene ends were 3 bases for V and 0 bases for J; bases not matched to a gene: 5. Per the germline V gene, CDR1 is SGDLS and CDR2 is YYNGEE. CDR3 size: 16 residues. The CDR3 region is CASSGGTSPSTDTQYF. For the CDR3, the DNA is TGTGCCAGCAGCGGCGGGACTAGCCCTAGCACAGATACGCAGTATTTT. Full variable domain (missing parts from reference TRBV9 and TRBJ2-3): DSGVTQTPKHLITATGQRVTLRCSPRSGDLSVYWYQQSLDQGLQFLIQYYNGEERAKGNILERFSAQQFPDLHSELNLSSLELGDSALYFCASSGGTSPSTDTQYFGPGTRLTVL.

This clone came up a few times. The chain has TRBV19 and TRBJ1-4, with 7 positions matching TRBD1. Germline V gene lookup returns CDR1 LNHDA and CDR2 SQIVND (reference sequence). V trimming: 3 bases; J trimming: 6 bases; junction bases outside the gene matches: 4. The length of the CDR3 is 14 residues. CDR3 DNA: TGTGCCAGTAGTATCGGGACAGCAGATGAAAAACTGTTTTTT. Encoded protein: CASSIGTADEKLFF.

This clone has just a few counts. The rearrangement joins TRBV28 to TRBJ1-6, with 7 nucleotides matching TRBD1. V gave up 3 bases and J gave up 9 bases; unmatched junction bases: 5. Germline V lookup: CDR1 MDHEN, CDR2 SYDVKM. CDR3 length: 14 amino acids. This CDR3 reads CASSLLGQISPLHF. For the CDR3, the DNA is TGTGCCAGCAGTTTGTTGGGACAGATTTCACCCCTCCACTTT.

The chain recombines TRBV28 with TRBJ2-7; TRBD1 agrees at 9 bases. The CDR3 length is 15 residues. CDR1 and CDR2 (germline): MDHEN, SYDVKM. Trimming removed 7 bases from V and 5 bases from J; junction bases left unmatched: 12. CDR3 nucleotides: TGTGCCAGCACTCAAACAGGGGGCGCGTTCCACGAGCAGTACTTC. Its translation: CASTQTGGAFHEQYF.

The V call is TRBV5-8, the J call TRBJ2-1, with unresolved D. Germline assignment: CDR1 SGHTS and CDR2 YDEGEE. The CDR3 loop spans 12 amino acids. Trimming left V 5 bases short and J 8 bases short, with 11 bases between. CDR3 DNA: TGTGCCAGCAGTCCCTTTTCCGATGAGCAGTTCTTC. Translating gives CASSPFSDEQFF.

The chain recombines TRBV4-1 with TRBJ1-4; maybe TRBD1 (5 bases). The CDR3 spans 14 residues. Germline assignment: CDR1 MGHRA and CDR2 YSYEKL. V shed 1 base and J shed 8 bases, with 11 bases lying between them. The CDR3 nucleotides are TGCGCCAGCAGCCAAGTGGGGGGTCAGGAAAAACTGTTTTTT. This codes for CASSQVGGQEKLFF.

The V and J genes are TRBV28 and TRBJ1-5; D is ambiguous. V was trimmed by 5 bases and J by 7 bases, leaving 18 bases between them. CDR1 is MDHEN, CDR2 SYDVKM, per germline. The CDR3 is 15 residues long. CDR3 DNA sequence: TGTGCCAGCAGTCCTACCCGGACTAGGAGCCAGCCCCAGCATTTT. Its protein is CASSPTRTRSQPQHF.

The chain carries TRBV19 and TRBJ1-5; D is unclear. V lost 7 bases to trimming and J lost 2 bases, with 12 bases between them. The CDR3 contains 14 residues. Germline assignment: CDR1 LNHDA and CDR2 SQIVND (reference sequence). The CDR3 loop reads CASNDRRGNQPQHF. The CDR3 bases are TGTGCCAGTAATGATCGGAGGGGCAATCAGCCCCAGCATTTT.

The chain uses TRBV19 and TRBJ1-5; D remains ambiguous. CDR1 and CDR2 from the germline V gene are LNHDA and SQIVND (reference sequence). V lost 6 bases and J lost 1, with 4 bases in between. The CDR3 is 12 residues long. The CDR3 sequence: CASRESNQPQHF. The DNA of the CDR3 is TGTGCCAGTAGGGAGAGCAATCAGCCCCAGCATTTT.

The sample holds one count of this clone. As DNA, the CDR3 is TGTGCCAGCTCACCCGCAGGGGGAGAGTACAATGAGCAGTTCTTC. Amino acids: CASSPAGGEYNEQFF. The V call is TRBV18, the J call TRBJ2-1; 7 nucleotides match TRBD1. J gave up 4 bases and V 3 bases, and 6 bases lay outside the gene matches. The CDR3 covers 15 residues. Germline V lookup: CDR1 KGHSH, CDR2 LQKENI.

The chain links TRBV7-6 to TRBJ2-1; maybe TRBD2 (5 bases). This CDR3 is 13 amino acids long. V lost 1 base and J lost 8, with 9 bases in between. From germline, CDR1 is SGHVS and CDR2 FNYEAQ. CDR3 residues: CASSLGAGDEQFF. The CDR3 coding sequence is TGTGCCAGCAGCTTAGGGGCGGGCGATGAGCAGTTCTTC.

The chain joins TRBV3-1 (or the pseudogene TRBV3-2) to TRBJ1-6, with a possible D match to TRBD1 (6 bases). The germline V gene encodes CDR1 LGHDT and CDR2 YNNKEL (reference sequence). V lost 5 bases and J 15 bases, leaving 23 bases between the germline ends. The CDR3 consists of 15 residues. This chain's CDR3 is CASSFRGAGEGLLHF. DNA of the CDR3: TGTGCCAGCAGCTTTCGTGGGGCAGGGGAAGGACTCCTCCACTTT.

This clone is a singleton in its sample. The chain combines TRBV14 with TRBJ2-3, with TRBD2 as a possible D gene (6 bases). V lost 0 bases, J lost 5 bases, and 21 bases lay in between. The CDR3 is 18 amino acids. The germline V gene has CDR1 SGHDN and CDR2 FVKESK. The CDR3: CASSQEFLATSGLDTQYF. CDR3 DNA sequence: TGTGCCAGCAGCCAAGAGTTTCTAGCGACTAGTGGTTTAGATACGCAGTATTTT.

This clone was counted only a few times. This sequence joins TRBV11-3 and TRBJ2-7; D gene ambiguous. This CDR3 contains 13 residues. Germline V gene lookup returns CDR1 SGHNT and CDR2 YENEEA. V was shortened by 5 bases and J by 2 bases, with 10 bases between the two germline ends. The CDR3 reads CASSIPSTYEQYF. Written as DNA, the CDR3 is TGTGCCAGCAGCATACCGAGTACCTACGAGCAGTACTTC.

As DNA, the CDR3 is TGTGCCAGCAGCGCCGGACAGGGGAGAAATACGCAGTATTTT. This codes for CASSAGQGRNTQYF. This chain links TRBV9 with TRBJ2-3; 9 bases match TRBD1. Germline V gene lookup returns CDR1 SGDLS and CDR2 YYNGEE. The CDR3 consists of 14 residues. The J segment lost 7 bases and the V segment lost 3 bases, leaving 6 bases of the junction unmatched.

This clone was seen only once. The CDR3 sequence: CASSQDLRVETQYF. CDR3 DNA: TGTGCCAGCAGCCAAGATCTGAGGGTAGAGACCCAGTACTTC. The chain has TRBV3-1 (or the pseudogene TRBV3-2) and TRBJ2-5; D is possibly TRBD2 (5 bases). Germline CDR1 and CDR2: LGHDT and YNNKEL (reference sequence). The CDR3 extends over 14 amino acids. Trimming removed 0 bases from V and 4 bases from J, with 9 bases in between.

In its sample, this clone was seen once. CDR3 coding DNA: TGTGCCAGCAGCGTAGCAAGCGGGATAAACAATGAGCAGTTCTTC. Residues: CASSVASGINNEQFF. V gene TRBV9 combines with J gene TRBJ2-1, with 7 bases aligning to TRBD2. CDR3 length: 15 residues. Germline V lookup: CDR1 SGDLS, CDR2 YYNGEE. J was trimmed by 5 bases and V by 0 bases; bases with no gene match: 5.

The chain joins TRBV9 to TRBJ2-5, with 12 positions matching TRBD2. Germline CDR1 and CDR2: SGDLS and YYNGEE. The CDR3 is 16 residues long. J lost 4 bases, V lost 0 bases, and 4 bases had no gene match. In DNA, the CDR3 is TGTGCCAGCAGCGTAGACCTAGCGGGAGGGAGAGAGACCCAGTACTTC. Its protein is CASSVDLAGGRETQYF.

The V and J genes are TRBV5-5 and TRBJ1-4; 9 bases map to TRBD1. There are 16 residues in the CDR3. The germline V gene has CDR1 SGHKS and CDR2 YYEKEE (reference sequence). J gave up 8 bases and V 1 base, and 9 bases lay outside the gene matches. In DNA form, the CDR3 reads TGTGCCAGCAGCTTGATGGCGACAGGGGGGGGAGAAAAACTGTTTTTT. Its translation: CASSLMATGGGEKLFF. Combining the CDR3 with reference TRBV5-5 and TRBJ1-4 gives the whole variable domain DAGVTQSPTHLIKTRGQQVTLRCSPISGHKSVSWYQQVLGQGPQFIFQYYEKEERGRGNFPDRFSARQFPNYSSELNVNALLLGDSALYLCASSLMATGGGEKLFFGSGTQLSVL.

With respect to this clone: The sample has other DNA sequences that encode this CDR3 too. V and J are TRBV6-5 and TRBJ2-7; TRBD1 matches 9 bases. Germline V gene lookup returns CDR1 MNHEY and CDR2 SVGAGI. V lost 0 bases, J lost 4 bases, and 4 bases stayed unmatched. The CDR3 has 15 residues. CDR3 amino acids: CASSYSDRGSYEQYF. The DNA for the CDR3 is TGTGCCAGCAGTTACTCGGACAGGGGCTCTTACGAGCAGTACTTC.

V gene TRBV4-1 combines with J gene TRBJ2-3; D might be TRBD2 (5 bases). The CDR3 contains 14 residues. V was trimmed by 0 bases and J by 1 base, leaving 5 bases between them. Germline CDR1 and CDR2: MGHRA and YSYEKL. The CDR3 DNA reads TGCGCCAGCAGCCAAGATAGCGGCACAGATACGCAGTATTTT. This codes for CASSQDSGTDTQYF.

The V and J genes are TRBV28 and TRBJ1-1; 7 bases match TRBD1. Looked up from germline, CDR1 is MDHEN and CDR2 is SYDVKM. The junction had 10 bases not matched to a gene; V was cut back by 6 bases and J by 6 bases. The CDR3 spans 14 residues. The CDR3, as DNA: TGTGCCAGCAGATTACAGGGGACCTACGCTGAAGCTTTCTTT. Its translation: CASRLQGTYAEAFF.

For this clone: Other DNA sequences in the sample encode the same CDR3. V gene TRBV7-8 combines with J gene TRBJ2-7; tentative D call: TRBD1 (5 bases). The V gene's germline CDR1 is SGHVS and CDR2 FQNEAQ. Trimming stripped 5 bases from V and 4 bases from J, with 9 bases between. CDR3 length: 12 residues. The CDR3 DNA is TGTGCCAGCAGCCTTGGGGCATACGAGCAGTACTTC. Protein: CASSLGAYEQYF. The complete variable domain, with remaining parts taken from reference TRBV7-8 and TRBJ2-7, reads GAGVSQSPRYKVAKRGQDVALRCDPISGHVSLFWYQQALGQGPEFLTYFQNEAQLDKSGLPSDRFFAERPEGSVSTLKIQRTQQEDSAVYLCASSLGAYEQYFGPGTRLTVT.

The CDR3 sequence: CASNTAAGAYTEAFF. The CDR3 coding sequence is TGTGCCAGCAATACCGCCGCAGGGGCCTACACTGAAGCTTTCTTT. V is TRBV4-2 and J is TRBJ1-1; a weak D match, TRBD1 (6 bases). Germline CDR1 reads LGHNA; CDR2 reads YNFKEQ. The CDR3 covers 15 residues. The ends were cut back, 7 bases at V and 3 bases at J, with 18 bases in the middle.

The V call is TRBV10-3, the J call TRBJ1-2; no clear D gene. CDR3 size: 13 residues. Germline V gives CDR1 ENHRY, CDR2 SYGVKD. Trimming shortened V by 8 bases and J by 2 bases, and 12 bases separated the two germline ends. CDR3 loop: CAISSGGNYGYTF. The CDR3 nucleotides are TGTGCCATCTCTAGCGGCGGAAACTATGGCTACACCTTC.

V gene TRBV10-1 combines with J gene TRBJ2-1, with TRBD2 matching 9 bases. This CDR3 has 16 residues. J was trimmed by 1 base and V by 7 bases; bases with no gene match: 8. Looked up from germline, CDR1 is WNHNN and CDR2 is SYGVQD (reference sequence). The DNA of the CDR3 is TGCGCCAGCACCCGGGGGGCGGGAGGGTCCTACAATGAGCAGTTCTTC. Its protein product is CASTRGAGGSYNEQFF.

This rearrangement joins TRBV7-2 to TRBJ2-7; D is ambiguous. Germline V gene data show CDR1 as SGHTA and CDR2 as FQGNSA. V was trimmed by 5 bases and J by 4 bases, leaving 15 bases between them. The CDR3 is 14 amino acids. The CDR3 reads CASSGRNFGYEQYF. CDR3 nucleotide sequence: TGTGCCAGCAGCGGCCGAAACTTCGGGTACGAGCAGTACTTC.

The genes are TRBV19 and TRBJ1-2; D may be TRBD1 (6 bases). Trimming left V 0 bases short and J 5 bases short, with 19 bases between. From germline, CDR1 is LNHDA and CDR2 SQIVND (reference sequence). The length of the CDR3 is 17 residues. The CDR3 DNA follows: TGTGCCAGTAGTATAGATCTATGGGGCAGGGGAAAGTATGGCTACACCTTC. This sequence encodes CASSIDLWGRGKYGYTF.